Listed below are T cell receptor beta chains from one sample, sequenced in a study of blood T cell repertoires in COVID-19. Sequencing used immunoSEQ multiplex PCR; TCRdb keeps in-frame clones, though not all of them. The repertoire includes a few hundred thousand clones, 70% to 90% of them detected once, and 2.2% sits in the top ten. The sample was PBMCs or T cells enriched from blood (not recorded which). These receptors were collected from a man aged 25 to 45 who had recovered from COVID-19. Each CDR3 is given with its conserved first and last residue. Some rows mark clone size as missing; the rest say once, few, many or name a class of expanded clone.

abundance: .
v_gene: TRBV2
CDR3aa: CASSPRRQGRGETQYF

abundance: .
v_gene: TRBV5-1
CDR3aa: CASSLSVDTEAFF

abundance: .
v_gene: TRBV7-2
CDR3aa: CASSLMADSYNEQFF

abundance: .
v_gene: TRBV2
CDR3aa: CASSGDWSNQPQHF

abundance: .
v_gene: TRBV5-1
CDR3aa: CASSRSLAGMSVDTQYF

abundance: once
v_gene: TRBV15
CDR3aa: CATKQERGPQHF

abundance: .
v_gene: TRBV2
CDR3aa: CASSETGLGNQPQHF

abundance: .
v_gene: TRBV6-5
CDR3aa: CASRLDSSELYEQYF

abundance: .
v_gene: TRBV7-6
CDR3aa: CASSSTGTGNEQYF

abundance: .
v_gene: TRBV3-1/TRBV3-2
CDR3aa: CASSPGLAGGNEQFF

abundance: .
v_gene: TRBV9
CDR3aa: CASSVDGGGNNEQFF

abundance: .
v_gene: TRBV11-2
CDR3aa: CASSLAPNTGELFF

abundance: .
v_gene: TRBV6-5
CDR3aa: CASRTEPGELFF

abundance: .
v_gene: TRBV5-8
CDR3aa: CASSSRQGSYEQYF

abundance: .
v_gene: TRBV27
CDR3aa: CASSSPLAGSTDTQYF

abundance: .
v_gene: TRBV5-1
CDR3aa: CASSLIPGEGEQYF

abundance: .
v_gene: TRBV6-2/TRBV6-3
CDR3aa: CASSPKEANEQFF

abundance: .
v_gene: TRBV6-1
CDR3aa: CASSSLEEQYF

abundance: .
v_gene: TRBV7-3
CDR3aa: CASSSKGGQGSYEQYF

abundance: .
v_gene: TRBV12-5
CDR3aa: CASGLVGGRAHEQYF

abundance: .
v_gene: TRBV5-4
CDR3aa: CASSLETHASEAFF

abundance: once
v_gene: TRBV7-2
CDR3aa: CASSTAGRRFF

abundance: few
v_gene: TRBV5-6
CDR3aa: CASSSSGTYEQYF

abundance: few
v_gene: TRBV7-9
CDR3aa: CASSRTGDTGELFF

abundance: .
v_gene: TRBV30
CDR3aa: CAWSVNTGRDGYTF

abundance: .
v_gene: TRBV6-5
CDR3aa: CASSPGQGGETQYF

abundance: .
v_gene: TRBV7-2
CDR3aa: CASSRPRTSGETQYF

abundance: .
v_gene: TRBV11-2
CDR3aa: CASSLDSSSYGYTF

abundance: .
v_gene: TRBV9
CDR3aa: CASSVEGLASTDTQYF

abundance: once
v_gene: TRBV6-6
CDR3aa: CASSPLGGGFTNEKLFF

abundance: few
v_gene: TRBV3-1/TRBV3-2
CDR3aa: CASSLFRRVNEQFF

abundance: .
v_gene: TRBV14
CDR3aa: CASSQARQGLAFF

abundance: .
v_gene: TRBV5-1
CDR3aa: CASSQGTGSGTEAFF

abundance: .
v_gene: TRBV5-1
CDR3aa: CASSLKPGQGTTNEKLFF

abundance: few
v_gene: TRBV30
CDR3aa: CASTRGGFTEAFF

abundance: .
v_gene: TRBV7-2
CDR3aa: CASSLSGRTGNTIYF

abundance: few
v_gene: TRBV7-9
CDR3aa: CASSLSLESGLRAFF

abundance: .
v_gene: TRBV7-8
CDR3aa: CASSLARPGQGRPGTDTQYF

abundance: .
v_gene: TRBV19
CDR3aa: CASSLSGVSETQYF

abundance: .
v_gene: TRBV5-5
CDR3aa: CASSFFGLGVNEQFF

abundance: .
v_gene: TRBV5-6
CDR3aa: CASSLGTYGYTF

abundance: .
v_gene: TRBV12-3/TRBV12-4
CDR3aa: CATFGTESDTQYF

abundance: .
v_gene: TRBV6-1
CDR3aa: CASSEVLQYGQPQHF

abundance: .
v_gene: TRBV7-8
CDR3aa: CASSLVMGRDYGYTF

abundance: .
v_gene: TRBV2
CDR3aa: CASSDPDRARYGGELFF

abundance: .
v_gene: TRBV7-3
CDR3aa: CASSVTGQGYNEQFF

abundance: .
v_gene: TRBV24-1
CDR3aa: CATSDPGRGAEAFF

abundance: few
v_gene: TRBV2
CDR3aa: CASSVAVSGNTIYF

abundance: .
v_gene: TRBV5-1
CDR3aa: CASSARQGSGEQFF

abundance: .
v_gene: TRBV24-1
CDR3aa: CATSPDRGNTGELFF

abundance: .
v_gene: TRBV6-4
CDR3aa: CASSDSSDRGYSPLHF

abundance: .
v_gene: TRBV2
CDR3aa: CASSENLRDRHYGYTF

abundance: .
v_gene: TRBV10-3
CDR3aa: CAISERRGQNTIYF

abundance: .
v_gene: TRBV7-9
CDR3aa: CASSLDSYGYTF

abundance: .
v_gene: TRBV9
CDR3aa: CASSVESGEYGYTF